The rows below give T cell receptor beta chains drawn from one sample of a study of blood T cell repertoires in COVID-19. Repertoires were generated with immunoSEQ multiplex PCR, while TCRdb's copy carries only in-frame clones and drops some. Of 150,000 to 200,000 clones in the sample, 79% were seen once. Sequencing was carried out using peripheral blood. These receptors originate from a man in his 60s with active or convalescent COVID-19. CDR3s include the opening cysteine and the closing phenylalanine or tryptophan. Fields, in order: V gene, CDR3 protein.

v_call: TRBV28; cdr3_aa: CASSSTRGGRPQHF
v_call: TRBV25-1; cdr3_aa: CASSVDRGKETQYF
v_call: TRBV3-1/TRBV3-2; cdr3_aa: CASSQRGGSDQPQHF
v_call: TRBV5-4; cdr3_aa: CASSWQDRVSYGYTF
v_call: TRBV7-9; cdr3_aa: CASSFLPGQFGYTF
v_call: TRBV19; cdr3_aa: CASMSEATDTQYF
v_call: TRBV9; cdr3_aa: CASSPSGAGKWEKLFF
v_call: TRBV5-1; cdr3_aa: CASRSWTGGPGELFF
v_call: TRBV18; cdr3_aa: CASSQGQGVTEAFF
v_call: TRBV5-1; cdr3_aa: CATPPLGYTF
v_call: TRBV5-4; cdr3_aa: CASSLVTGGRGETQYF
v_call: TRBV28; cdr3_aa: CASRRDRGVSNQPQHF
v_call: TRBV18; cdr3_aa: CASSPRRGPYEQYF
v_call: TRBV7-9; cdr3_aa: CASRGPGETQYF
v_call: TRBV2; cdr3_aa: CASTWAPLPRQPQHF
v_call: TRBV30; cdr3_aa: CAWSVRQGAGGANVLTF
v_call: TRBV9; cdr3_aa: CASSVESDNSPLHF
v_call: TRBV5-4; cdr3_aa: CASSLQGRGEQFF
v_call: TRBV9; cdr3_aa: CASSVGQGGYEQYF
v_call: TRBV12-3/TRBV12-4; cdr3_aa: CASSLRGEKLFF
v_call: TRBV4-2; cdr3_aa: CASSQAGLLAGPEGGYEQYF
v_call: TRBV5-6; cdr3_aa: CASSLALGRGSYEQYF
v_call: TRBV19; cdr3_aa: CASSILPRGLYGYTF
v_call: TRBV11-3; cdr3_aa: CASSYRGLSRGEQFF
v_call: TRBV5-1; cdr3_aa: CASSLAGGRGDTQYF
v_call: TRBV6-5; cdr3_aa: CASRTGMGNQPQHF
v_call: TRBV7-3; cdr3_aa: CASSLGSRGNEQFF
v_call: TRBV7-9; cdr3_aa: CASSPLLGLAGNIQYF
v_call: TRBV18; cdr3_aa: CASSLRDRVFSGNTIYF
v_call: TRBV2; cdr3_aa: CASSEARGCGYF
v_call: TRBV19; cdr3_aa: CASRRLRGAYGYTF
v_call: TRBV5-8; cdr3_aa: CASSANRYYEQYF
v_call: TRBV7-3; cdr3_aa: CASSLTIGLAGAGSYNEQFF
v_call: TRBV7-9; cdr3_aa: CASSLLGGAYNEQFF
v_call: TRBV18; cdr3_aa: CASSPARRVGDTQYF
v_call: TRBV27; cdr3_aa: CASTERGAGANVLTF
v_call: TRBV19; cdr3_aa: CASSMGTGAETQYF
v_call: TRBV28; cdr3_aa: CASSLQGYEQYF
v_call: TRBV9; cdr3_aa: CASSVGAISTDTQYF
v_call: TRBV28; cdr3_aa: CASSPPTGGSEKLFF
v_call: TRBV27; cdr3_aa: CASSLSWGGESPLHF
v_call: TRBV6-1; cdr3_aa: CASSEGGYDTEAFF
v_call: TRBV11-2; cdr3_aa: CASSPGQGPPYEQYF
v_call: TRBV28; cdr3_aa: CASSFLLAGSQDTQYF
v_call: TRBV30; cdr3_aa: CAFLQGRYGYTF
v_call: TRBV10-1; cdr3_aa: CASSVLPSLLCWGSAVFVKQFF
v_call: TRBV18; cdr3_aa: CASSPGAGEQFF
v_call: TRBV25-1; cdr3_aa: CASSEGDRVAAEAFF
v_call: TRBV30; cdr3_aa: CAWRRGGYTF
v_call: TRBV14; cdr3_aa: CASSQVLSRGGLGYEQYF
v_call: TRBV19; cdr3_aa: CASSMGQGLNQPQHF
v_call: TRBV7-2; cdr3_aa: CASSLAEINTEAFF
v_call: TRBV18; cdr3_aa: CASSPPPGLTNEKLFF
v_call: TRBV18; cdr3_aa: CASSPRQQDIQYF
v_call: TRBV28; cdr3_aa: CASSSPGTGVGYTF
v_call: TRBV7-2; cdr3_aa: CASSLGRASGSDEQFF
v_call: TRBV7-9; cdr3_aa: CASSIGTSGRLDTGQFF
v_call: TRBV18; cdr3_aa: CASSPLDRGSTDTQYF
v_call: TRBV3-1/TRBV3-2; cdr3_aa: CASSLRGHRDIQYF